The 13 T cell receptor beta chains below all came from one sample that was sequenced in a study of T cell responses to AZD1222 COVID-19 vaccine. Profiling relied on immunoSEQ multiplex PCR, and the TCRdb table lists in-frame clones only, not all of them. The sample carries more than 90,000 clones, 88% recorded once. Material: peripheral blood, obtained 28 days after the second AZD1222 dose. The receptors were sampled from an adult who received the AZD1222 COVID-19 vaccine.

V usage is TRBV4-3 and J usage is TRBJ2-2; 7 nucleotides align to TRBD2. V was clipped by 4 bases and J by 1 base; unmatched bases: 0. The CDR3 is 14 amino acids. Germline loops: CDR1 LGHNA, CDR2 YSLEER. The CDR3 is CASSPSGNTGELFF. CDR3 nucleotides: TGCGCCAGCAGCCCTAGCGGGAACACCGGGGAGCTGTTTTTT.

This clone appeared a single time. V usage is TRBV9 and J usage is TRBJ1-1; D unresolved. CDR3 size: 14 residues. Looked up from germline, CDR1 is SGDLS and CDR2 is YYNGEE. Trimming stripped 0 bases from V and 0 bases from J, with 6 bases between. The CDR3 loop is CASSVGLMNTEAFF. CDR3 nucleotides: TGTGCCAGCAGCGTAGGCCTCATGAACACTGAAGCTTTCTTT.

The gene calls are TRBV7-3 and TRBJ1-2; 9 nucleotides match TRBD1. Germline V gene data show CDR1 as SGHTA and CDR2 as FQGTGA. Germline trimming cut 5 bases from V and 3 bases from J; bases unmatched to any gene: 10. The CDR3 covers 16 residues. Here the CDR3 reads CASSLNPTGGHYGYTF. CDR3 in DNA: TGTGCCAGCAGCCTAAACCCGACAGGGGGACACTATGGCTACACCTTC.

The genes are TRBV27 and TRBJ2-2, with D perhaps TRBD2 (6 bases). Trimming shortened V by 6 bases and J by 2 bases, and 16 bases separated the two germline ends. This CDR3 contains 16 residues. Germline V gene data show CDR1 as MNHEY and CDR2 as SMNVEV (reference sequence). The CDR3 nucleotides are TGTGCCAGCAGATTCACCGGGGACTTAAACACCGGGGAGCTGTTTTTT. It encodes CASRFTGDLNTGELFF.

The V call is TRBV4-2, the J call TRBJ2-5; no clear D. V was pared by 1 base and J by 3 bases, with 9 bases between. Germline assignment: CDR1 LGHNA and CDR2 YNFKEQ. The CDR3 loop spans 14 amino acids. The CDR3 coding sequence is TGTGCCAGCAGCCAAGGACGCGGAGAAGAGACCCAGTACTTC. As protein: CASSQGRGEETQYF.

The chain uses TRBV19 and TRBJ2-1; 10 nucleotides align to TRBD1. The trim removed 7 bases at V and 2 bases at J, leaving 5 bases unmatched. Germline assignment: CDR1 LNHDA and CDR2 SQIVND (reference sequence). There are 15 residues in the CDR3. This CDR3 reads CASTGGTGAYNEQFF. The DNA of the CDR3 is TGTGCCAGTACCGGCGGGACAGGGGCCTACAATGAGCAGTTCTTC.

V is TRBV18 and J is TRBJ1-6; D is unclear. CDR3 length equals 14 residues. Trimming took off 2 bases at V and 9 bases at J, with 11 bases between the two ends. Germline CDR1 and CDR2: KGHSH and LQKENI. CDR3 nucleotides: TGTGCCAGCTCACCAGGCGGGGAAGGTTCACCCCTCCACTTT. Translated: CASSPGGEGSPLHF.

The chain uses TRBV6-4 and TRBJ1-5; TRBD1 is a possible D gene (6 bases). Looked up from germline, CDR1 is MRHNA and CDR2 is SNTAGT. This CDR3 spans 14 amino acids. V dropped 5 bases and J dropped 2 bases, with 10 bases sitting between them. In DNA, the CDR3 is TGTGCCAGCAGTTTACAGGGCGGCAATCAGCCCCAGCATTTT. This sequence encodes CASSLQGGNQPQHF.

This clone was seen once. Here the CDR3 DNA reads TGTGCCAGCAAGGGCCCAGACAGGGTATGGGAAGGGGAGCAGTTCTTC. This gives the protein CASKGPDRVWEGEQFF. The gene calls are TRBV6-6 and TRBJ2-1; 7 positions match TRBD1. Germline V CDR1 and CDR2: MNHNY, SVGAGI (reference sequence). The CDR3 has 16 amino acids. The V and J ends lost 7 bases and 10 bases, in that order; junction bases with no gene match: 19.

The rearrangement joins TRBV18 to TRBJ2-2, with TRBD1 identical over 9 bases. With V trimmed by 4 bases and J by 3 bases, 6 bases remained unmatched. This CDR3 comprises 16 residues. The germline gives CDR1 KGHSH, CDR2 LQKENI. The CDR3 region has the DNA TGTGCCAGCTCACAACCGGGACAGGGTTACACCGGGGAGCTGTTTTTT. Protein product: CASSQPGQGYTGELFF.

The chain recombines TRBV4-3 with TRBJ2-5; perhaps TRBD1 as D (5 bases). Trimming cost V 0 bases and J 2 bases, with 10 bases left between them. The CDR3 runs to 15 residues. CDR1 is LGHNA and CDR2 is YSLEER in the germline V gene. The CDR3 protein is CASSQENRFQETQYF. The CDR3 bases are TGCGCCAGCAGCCAAGAGAACAGGTTTCAAGAGACCCAGTACTTC.

The rearrangement links TRBV6-5 to TRBJ1-5; TRBD1 matches 7 bases. With 7 bases clipped from V and 4 bases from J, the junction kept 4 bases outside the gene matches. Germline assignment: CDR1 MNHEY and CDR2 SVGAGI. CDR3 length equals 13 residues. This CDR3 is CASKGQPNQPQHF. The CDR3, as DNA: TGTGCCAGCAAGGGACAGCCTAATCAGCCCCAGCATTTT.

The V and J genes are TRBV19 and TRBJ2-1, with a tentative D call TRBD1 (6 bases). The CDR3 is 14 residues long. Germline CDR1 reads LNHDA; CDR2 reads SQIVND (reference sequence). V was cut by 0 bases and J by 10 bases, with 13 bases left in between. The DNA for the CDR3 is TGTGCCAGTAGTATAGATACCCCTCAGGGGGAGCAGTTCTTC. This encodes CASSIDTPQGEQFF.